The 3 T cell receptor beta chains in this list originate from one sample, sequenced in a study of circulating CD8 cells and anti-PD-1 response in melanoma. Sorting of live CD3+CD8+TCRalphabeta+ cells by PD-1 and/or TIGIT gave four subsets. TCR libraries were prepared from approximately 15 ng of total RNA with the QIAseq Immune Repertoire TCR panel. TCRdb called the reads again in MiXCR, with one record for every CDR3 protein. Here the sample spans 350 or so distinct CDR3 sequences, over 9% being singletons. Sequences were derived from CD8+ T cells from PBMCs, sampled at baseline or after one month of anti-PD-1 therapy (not recorded which). The receptors originated from a human donor with melanoma.

As for this clonotype: An end of the junction does not agree with germline; a read error may underlie this. This chain links TRBV19 with TRBJ2-1; D perhaps matches TRBD1 (6 bases). The CDR3 consists of 15 residues. Per the germline V gene, CDR1 is LNHDA and CDR2 is SQIVND (reference sequence). CDR3 protein: CASSPTGPVCNGQFF. CDR3 DNA: TGTGCCAGTAGCCCAACAGGGCCCGTATGCAATGGGCAGTTCTTC.

By proportion, this clonotype is large. V is TRBV27 and J is TRBJ2-7; D possibly corresponds to TRBD1 (5 bases). The CDR3 has 14 residues. The germline CDR1 and CDR2 sequences are MNHEY and SMNVEV (reference sequence). Trimming shortened V by 3 bases and J by 0 bases, and 9 bases separated the two germline ends. The CDR3 region has the DNA TGTGCCAGCAGTTTTGGGGCAGGCTCCTACGAGCAGTACTTC. Translation gives CASSFGAGSYEQYF.

This clonotype was seen only a few times. The chain couples TRBV13 to TRBJ2-7; 9 bases map to TRBD2. This CDR3 region has 14 residues. The trim removed 9 bases at V and 2 bases at J, leaving 8 bases unmatched. Germline CDR1 PRHDT, CDR2 FYEKMQ (reference sequence). CDR3 sequence (DNA): TGTGCCAGTCTAATAGCGGGGGATCCCTACGAGCAGTACTTC. The encoded protein is CASLIAGDPYEQYF.